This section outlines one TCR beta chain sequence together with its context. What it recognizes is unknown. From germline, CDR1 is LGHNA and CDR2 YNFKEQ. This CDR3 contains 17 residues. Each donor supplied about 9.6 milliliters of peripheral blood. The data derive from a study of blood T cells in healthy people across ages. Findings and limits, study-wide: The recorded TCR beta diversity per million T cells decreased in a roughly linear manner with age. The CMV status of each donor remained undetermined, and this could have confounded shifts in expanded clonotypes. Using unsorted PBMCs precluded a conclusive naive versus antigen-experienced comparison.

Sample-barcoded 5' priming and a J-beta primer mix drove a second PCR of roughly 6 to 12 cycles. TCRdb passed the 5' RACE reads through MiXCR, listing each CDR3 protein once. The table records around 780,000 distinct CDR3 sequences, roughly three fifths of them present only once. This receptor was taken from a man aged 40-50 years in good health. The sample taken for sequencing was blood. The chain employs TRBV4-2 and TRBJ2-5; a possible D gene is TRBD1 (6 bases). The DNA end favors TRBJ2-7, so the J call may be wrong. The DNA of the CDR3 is TGTGCCAGCAGCCTCGCCCCAGGGGACACGATACTCTACGAGCAGTACTTC. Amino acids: CASSLAPGDTILYEQYF.